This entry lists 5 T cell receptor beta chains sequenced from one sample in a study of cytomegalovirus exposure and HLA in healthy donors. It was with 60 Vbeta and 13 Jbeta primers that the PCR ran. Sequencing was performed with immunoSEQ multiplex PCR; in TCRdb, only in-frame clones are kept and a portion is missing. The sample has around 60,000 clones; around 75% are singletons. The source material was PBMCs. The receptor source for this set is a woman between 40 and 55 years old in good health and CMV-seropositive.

The CDR3 region has the DNA TGTGCCAGCAGCTTAGAGGGCAGGGTCGAGCAGTACTTC. It is translated as CASSLEGRVEQYF. J is TRBJ2-7 and V is TRBV13; maybe TRBD1 (5 bases). V was trimmed by 1 base and J by 6 bases, leaving 10 bases between them. Germline loops: CDR1 PRHDT, CDR2 FYEKMQ (reference sequence). CDR3 length: 13 amino acids.

CDR3 region: CASSRIGQGNTEAFF. The CDR3 nucleotides read TGTGCCAGCAGCCGCATTGGACAGGGGAACACTGAAGCTTTCTTT. This rearrangement joins TRBV16 to TRBJ1-1; 8 bases fit TRBD1. The CDR3 loop spans 15 amino acids. Germline CDR1 and CDR2: KGHSY and FQNENV. V dropped 4 bases and J dropped 1; count of bases not matched to a gene: 5. The variable domain in full, completed from reference TRBV16 and TRBJ1-1, reads GEEVAQTPKHLVRGEGQKAKLYCAPIKGHSYVFWYQQVLKNEFKFLISFQNENVFDETGMPKERFSAKCLPNSPCSLEIQATKLEDSAVYFCASSRIGQGNTEAFFGQGTRLTVV.

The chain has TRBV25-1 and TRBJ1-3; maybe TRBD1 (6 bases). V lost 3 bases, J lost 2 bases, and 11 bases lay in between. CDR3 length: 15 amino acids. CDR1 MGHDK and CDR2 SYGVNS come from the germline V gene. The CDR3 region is CASSDGGMAGNTIYF. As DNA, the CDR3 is TGTGCCAGCAGTGATGGGGGCATGGCTGGAAACACCATATATTTT.

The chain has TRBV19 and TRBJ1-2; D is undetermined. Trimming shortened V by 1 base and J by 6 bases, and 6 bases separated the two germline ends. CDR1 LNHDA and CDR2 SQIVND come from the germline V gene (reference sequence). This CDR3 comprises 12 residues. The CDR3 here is CASSIGENGYTF. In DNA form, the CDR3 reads TGTGCCAGTAGTATAGGAGAGAATGGCTACACCTTC.

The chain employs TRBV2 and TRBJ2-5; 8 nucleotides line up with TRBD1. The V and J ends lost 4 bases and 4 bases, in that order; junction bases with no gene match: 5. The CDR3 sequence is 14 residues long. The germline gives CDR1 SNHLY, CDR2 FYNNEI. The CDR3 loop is CASSGQGIGETQYF. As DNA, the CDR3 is TGTGCCAGCAGTGGACAGGGGATTGGAGAGACCCAGTACTTC.